These 24 T cell receptor beta chains were sequenced from one sample in a study of cytomegalovirus exposure and HLA in healthy donors. Researchers ran the PCR with 60 Vbeta and 13 Jbeta primers. Profiling relied on immunoSEQ multiplex PCR, and the TCRdb table lists in-frame clones only, not all of them. This repertoire shows about 80,000 clones, 62% found once; its top ten account for approximately 4%. The sample was PBMCs. The receptors were sampled from a male donor in good health and CMV-seropositive.

The chain combines TRBV29-1 with TRBJ2-1, with D perhaps matching TRBD1 (6 bases). Deletions cut 4 bases from V and 9 bases from J, with 13 bases between. The CDR3 runs 12 residues. The germline gives CDR1 SQVTM, CDR2 ANQGSEA. CDR3: CSVALTGIEQFF. The DNA of the CDR3 is TGCAGCGTTGCATTAACAGGGATTGAGCAGTTCTTC.

The CDR3: CASRLQGWAKRETQYF. CDR3 coding DNA: TGTGCCAGCAGGTTGCAGGGCTGGGCGAAGAGAGAGACCCAGTACTTC. The chain is built from TRBV13 and TRBJ2-5, with D perhaps TRBD1 (5 bases). This CDR3 is built from 16 residues. Trimming took off 6 bases at V and 4 bases at J, with 21 bases between the two ends. In germline, CDR1 is PRHDT, CDR2 FYEKMQ (reference sequence).

This clone showed up just once. V is TRBV27 and J is TRBJ2-5; no clear D gene. V was pared by 2 bases and J by 1 base, with 8 bases between. The germline gives CDR1 MNHEY, CDR2 SMNVEV (reference sequence). The CDR3 extends over 14 amino acids. This CDR3 reads CASSLLAAQETQYF. The CDR3 bases are TGTGCCAGCAGTTTACTGGCGGCCCAAGAGACCCAGTACTTC.

This rearrangement joins TRBV18 to TRBJ2-7; tentatively, D is TRBD2 (6 bases). CDR3 size: 14 residues. From germline, CDR1 is KGHSH and CDR2 LQKENI. V lost 5 bases and J 2 bases, leaving 13 bases between the germline ends. CDR3 nucleotides: TGTGCCAGCTCAGAGGAGGCGGGAACCTACGAGCAGTACTTC. It codes for CASSEEAGTYEQYF. The full variable domain, its missing parts supplied by reference TRBV18 and TRBJ2-7, is NAGVMQNPRHLVRRRGQEARLRCSPMKGHSHVYWYRQLPEEGLKFMVYLQKENIIDESGMPKERFSAEFPKEGPSILRIQQVVRGDSAAYFCASSEEAGTYEQYFGPGTRLTVT.

This clone was observed a single time. V usage is TRBV5-1 and J usage is TRBJ2-7; 10 bases line up with TRBD1. With 0 bases clipped from V and 5 bases from J, the junction kept 5 bases outside the gene matches. The CDR3 totals 15 residues. The germline V gene encodes CDR1 SGHRS and CDR2 YFSETQ. The CDR3 sequence: CASSLERTGGNEQYF. The CDR3, as DNA: TGCGCCAGCAGCTTGGAACGGACAGGGGGGAACGAGCAGTACTTC.

On this clone itself: Other DNA sequences of this sample code for an identical CDR3. The V and J genes are TRBV7-2 and TRBJ2-1, with TRBD1 matching over 7 bases. CDR1 SGHTA and CDR2 FQGNSA come from the germline V gene. This CDR3 contains 16 residues. V shed 5 bases, J shed 4 bases, and the junction held 11 bases outside the gene matches. The CDR3 DNA sequence: TGTGCCAGCAGCACTAGTCCTTCAGGGGGTTACAATGAGCAGTTCTTC. Its translation is CASSTSPSGGYNEQFF.

This clone was counted a few times. The CDR3 DNA is TGTGCCAGTACCTGGAGGGTTGGCGCAACGAACACTGAAGCTTTCTTT. It codes for CASTWRVGATNTEAFF. The chain has TRBV19 and TRBJ1-1, with no clear D. Germline values: CDR1 LNHDA, CDR2 SQIVND (reference sequence). The ends were cut back, 7 bases at V and 1 base at J, with 19 bases in the middle. CDR3 size: 16 residues. The variable domain in full, completed from reference TRBV19 and TRBJ1-1, reads DGGITQSPKYLFRKEGQNVTLSCEQNLNHDAMYWYRQDPGQGLRLIYYSQIVNDFQKGDIAEGYSVSREKKESFPLTVTSAQKNPTAFYLCASTWRVGATNTEAFFGQGTRLTVV.

The genes are TRBV21-1 and TRBJ1-5; TRBD1, the table's D call, lacks a check against the DNA. TRBV21-1 is a listed pseudogene. There are 17 residues in the CDR3. The DNA for the CDR3 is TGTGCCAGCAGCAAAGCGCTGGACATAAGGCCCAATCAGCCCCAGCATTTT. Protein: CASSKALDIRPNQPQHF.

The chain combines TRBV9 with TRBJ2-2, with a possible D match to TRBD2 (5 bases). V dropped 1 base and J dropped 0 bases, with 13 bases sitting between them. Germline assignment: CDR1 SGDLS and CDR2 YYNGEE. The CDR3 is made up of 17 amino acids. DNA of the CDR3: TGTGCCAGCAGCGTATTTGGAGGCGGGTCGAACACCGGGGAGCTGTTTTTT. Protein product: CASSVFGGGSNTGELFF.

This clone was seen more than once but under ten times. The gene calls are TRBV7-6 and TRBJ2-7; the D gene is possibly TRBD2 (6 bases). This CDR3 is built from 14 residues. The V end lost 1 base, the J end lost 6 bases, and 13 bases lay between the germline ends. Germline V CDR1 and CDR2: SGHVS, FNYEAQ. The CDR3 here is CASSLEEGSPEQYF. The CDR3, as DNA: TGTGCCAGCAGCTTAGAGGAGGGATCCCCCGAGCAGTACTTC.

This chain connects TRBV5-6 to TRBJ1-5; unclear D gene. Between the trimmed V and J ends, which lost 1 base and 7 bases, there was a span of 12 bases. Germline V gene data show CDR1 as SGHDT and CDR2 as YYEEEE. The CDR3 loop spans 14 amino acids. CDR3 bases: TGTGCCAGCAGCTTGTCCGGGTTCGGGCAGCCCCAGCATTTT. It yields the protein CASSLSGFGQPQHF. The full variable domain, in which reference TRBV5-6 and TRBJ1-5 provide the parts outside the CDR3, is DAGVTQSPTHLIKTRGQQVTLRCSPKSGHDTVSWYQQALGQGPQFIFQYYEEEERQRGNFPDRFSGHQFPNYSSELNVNALLLGDSALYLCASSLSGFGQPQHFGDGTRLSIL.

This clone was counted only a few times. J is TRBJ2-5 and V is TRBV5-6, with 7 bases aligning to TRBD2. Germline loops: CDR1 SGHDT, CDR2 YYEEEE. This CDR3 is 12 amino acids long. V lost 3 bases to trimming and J lost 5 bases; unmatched junction nucleotides: 1. The CDR3 reads CASSSGGETQYF. CDR3 DNA sequence: TGTGCCAGCAGCTCCGGGGGGGAGACCCAGTACTTC.

The chain joins TRBV29-1 to TRBJ2-7; 9 nucleotides agree with TRBD1. V lost 3 bases and J lost 4; bases outside the gene matches: 7. The CDR3 is 14 amino acids. CDR1 and CDR2 (germline): SQVTM, ANQGSEA. The CDR3 spells CSVDVGQGIYEQYF. CDR3 bases: TGCAGCGTTGATGTCGGACAGGGGATATACGAGCAGTACTTC.

In this sample, this clone turned up a few times. This chain connects TRBV5-4 to TRBJ1-1, with D perhaps matching TRBD1 (5 bases). Trimming shortened V by 4 bases and J by 7 bases, and 11 bases separated the two germline ends. The germline CDR1 and CDR2 sequences are SGHNT and YYREEE (reference sequence). The CDR3 loop spans 12 amino acids. The CDR3 DNA is TGTGCCAGCAGCCCGACGGGGGGTGAAGCTTTCTTT. Translating it yields CASSPTGGEAFF. Drawing the rest from reference TRBV5-4 and TRBJ1-1, the complete variable domain is ETGVTQSPTHLIKTRGQQVTLRCSSQSGHNTVSWYQQALGQGPQFIFQYYREEENGRGNFPPRFSGLQFPNYSSELNVNALELDDSALYLCASSPTGGEAFFGQGTRLTVV.

CDR3 protein: CASSVGGFGDYEQYF. CDR3 nucleotides: TGTGCCAGCAGCGTAGGAGGGTTCGGGGACTACGAGCAGTACTTC. The chain is built from TRBV9 and TRBJ2-7, with D tentatively TRBD2 (5 bases). Germline CDR1 reads SGDLS; CDR2 reads YYNGEE. The CDR3 sequence is 15 residues long. The ends were cut back, 0 bases at V and 3 bases at J, with 13 bases in the middle.

This clone was observed once. This chain uses TRBV4-1 with TRBJ1-6; D may be TRBD1 (5 bases). There are 16 residues in the CDR3. V was cut by 0 bases and J by 10 bases, with 16 bases left in between. In germline, CDR1 is MGHRA, CDR2 YSYEKL. The CDR3 DNA sequence: TGCGCCAGCAGCCAAGATGTACCCCTCGGGGGATCACCCCTCCACTTT. It yields the protein CASSQDVPLGGSPLHF.

J is TRBJ2-2 and V is TRBV19; 11 nucleotides match TRBD2. The CDR3 has 18 amino acids. Trimming cost V 3 bases and J 0 bases; bases outside gene matches: 6. Germline CDR1 is LNHDA and CDR2 is SQIVND (reference sequence). CDR3 residues: CASSILAGGISNTGELFF. Here the CDR3 DNA reads TGTGCCAGTAGTATCCTAGCGGGGGGAATATCGAACACCGGGGAGCTGTTTTTT.

This chain links TRBV7-2 with TRBJ2-5; 12 bases are a match to TRBD2. Unmatched junction bases numbered 5, after V lost 5 bases and J lost 1 base. The CDR3 is 16 amino acids. CDR1 is SGHTA, CDR2 FQGNSA, per germline. The CDR3 DNA is TGTGCCAGCAGCCTCGGACTAGCGGGGACCCAAGAGACCCAGTACTTC. Translated, it gives CASSLGLAGTQETQYF.

The chain recombines TRBV6-5 with TRBJ1-2; 7 positions match TRBD1. V was clipped by 0 bases and J by 8 bases; unmatched bases: 6. Germline CDR1 MNHEY, CDR2 SVGAGI. The CDR3 is 14 residues long. The chain's CDR3 is CASSYSEGAGGYTF. CDR3 bases: TGTGCCAGCAGTTACTCCGAGGGGGCCGGGGGCTACACCTTC.

This rearrangement joins TRBV4-3 to TRBJ2-6; 13 bases map to TRBD2. CDR1 is LGHNA and CDR2 is YSLEER in the germline V gene. The J segment lost 7 bases and the V segment lost 0 bases, leaving 12 bases of the junction unmatched. The CDR3 runs to 20 residues. CDR3 sequence: CASSQDLLAGGVTSANVLTF. The CDR3 DNA reads TGCGCCAGCAGCCAAGACTTACTAGCGGGAGGGGTAACTAGTGCCAACGTCCTGACTTTC.

The chain employs TRBV5-1 and TRBJ1-1; D uncertain. Looked up from germline, CDR1 is SGHRS and CDR2 is YFSETQ. The ends were cut back, 3 bases at V and 4 bases at J, with 10 bases in the middle. The CDR3 consists of 13 residues. The CDR3 sequence: CASSWAGGTEAFF. Here the CDR3 DNA reads TGCGCCAGCAGCTGGGCGGGTGGCACTGAAGCTTTCTTT. The variable domain in full, with the rest retrieved from reference TRBV5-1 and TRBJ1-1, is KAGVTQTPRYLIKTRGQQVTLSCSPISGHRSVSWYQQTPGQGLQFLFEYFSETQRNKGNFPGRFSGRQFSNSRSEMNVSTLELGDSALYLCASSWAGGTEAFFGQGTRLTVV.

The V call is TRBV7-8, the J call TRBJ2-3; D ambiguous. This CDR3 contains 13 residues. The ends were cut back, 4 bases at V and 9 bases at J, with 14 bases in the middle. From germline, CDR1 is SGHVS and CDR2 FQNEAQ. The chain's CDR3 is CASSSLVGRTQYF. As DNA, the CDR3 is TGTGCCAGCAGCTCTCTCGTTGGTCGGACGCAGTATTTT.

The CDR3 sequence: CASRDRANYGYTF. The DNA of the CDR3 is TGTGCCAGTAGGGACAGAGCTAACTATGGCTACACCTTC. The gene calls are TRBV19 and TRBJ1-2; a possible D gene is TRBD1 (6 bases). The CDR3 totals 13 residues. Germline values: CDR1 LNHDA, CDR2 SQIVND (reference sequence). V lost 6 bases, J lost 0 bases, and 8 bases lay in between.

This clone was seen more than once but under ten times. The V and J genes are TRBV29-1 and TRBJ2-5; D is unresolved. Per germline, CDR1 SQVTM and CDR2 ANQGSEA. This CDR3 region has 13 residues. Trimming stripped 4 bases from V and 1 base from J, with 10 bases between. CDR3 nucleotide sequence: TGCAGCGTTGTTCCAGTTATCCAAGAGACCCAGTACTTC. Amino acid sequence: CSVVPVIQETQYF.